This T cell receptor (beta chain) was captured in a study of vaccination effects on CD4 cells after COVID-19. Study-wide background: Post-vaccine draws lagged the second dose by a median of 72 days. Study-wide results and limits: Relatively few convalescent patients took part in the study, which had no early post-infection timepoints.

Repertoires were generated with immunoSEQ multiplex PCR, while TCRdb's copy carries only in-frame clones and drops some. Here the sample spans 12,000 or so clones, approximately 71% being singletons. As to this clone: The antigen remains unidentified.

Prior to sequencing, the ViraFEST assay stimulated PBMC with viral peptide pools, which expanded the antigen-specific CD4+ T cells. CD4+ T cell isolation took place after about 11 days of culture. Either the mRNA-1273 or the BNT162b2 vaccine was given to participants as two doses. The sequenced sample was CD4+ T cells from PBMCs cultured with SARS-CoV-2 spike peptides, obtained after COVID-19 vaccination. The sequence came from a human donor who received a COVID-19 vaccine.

CDR3 in amino acids: CASSWSYGYTF. CDR3 coding DNA: TGTGCCAGCAGTTGGTCCTATGGCTACACCTTC. The chain recombines TRBV12-3 or TRBV12-4 with TRBJ1-2; D is unclear. Trimming stripped 4 bases from V and 4 bases from J, with 4 bases between. The CDR3 has 11 amino acids.